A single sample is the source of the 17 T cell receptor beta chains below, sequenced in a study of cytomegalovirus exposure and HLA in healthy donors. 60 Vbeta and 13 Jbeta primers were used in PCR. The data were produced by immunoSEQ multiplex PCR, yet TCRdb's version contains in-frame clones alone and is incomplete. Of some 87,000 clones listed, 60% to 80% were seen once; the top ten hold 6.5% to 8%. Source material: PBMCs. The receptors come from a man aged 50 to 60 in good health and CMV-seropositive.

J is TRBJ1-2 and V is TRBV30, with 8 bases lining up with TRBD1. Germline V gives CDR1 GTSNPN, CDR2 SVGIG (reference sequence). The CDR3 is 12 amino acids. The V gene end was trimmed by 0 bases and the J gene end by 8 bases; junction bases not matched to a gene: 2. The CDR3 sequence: CAWSVAGGGYTF. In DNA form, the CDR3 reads TGTGCCTGGAGTGTAGCAGGGGGCGGCTACACCTTC.

CDR3 nucleotides: TGTGCCAGCAGCGGTTCAGGGTTGGCTGGAAACACCATATATTTT. It yields the protein CASSGSGLAGNTIYF. The chain joins TRBV9 to TRBJ1-3, with D perhaps matching TRBD1 (5 bases). Germline V CDR1 and CDR2: SGDLS, YYNGEE. CDR3 length equals 15 residues. V lost 3 bases and J 2 bases, leaving 12 bases between the germline ends.

The CDR3 here is CASSLPGNQETQYF. Written as DNA, the CDR3 is TGTGCCAGCAGCTTACCGGGGAACCAAGAGACCCAGTACTTC. The rearrangement uses TRBV7-6 and TRBJ2-5, with D possibly being TRBD2 (5 bases). The germline V and J ends were trimmed by 2 bases and 0 bases, with 7 bases remaining between them. The CDR3 length is 14 residues. The germline gives CDR1 SGHVS, CDR2 FNYEAQ.

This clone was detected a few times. The CDR3 here is CASSRNTGSSYEQYF. CDR3 nucleotide sequence: TGCGCCAGCAGCCGGAATACAGGGAGCTCCTACGAGCAGTACTTC. The chain uses TRBV4-3 and TRBJ2-7; tentative D call: TRBD1 (6 bases). The V and J ends lost 4 bases and 0 bases respectively, with 13 bases between them. This CDR3 comprises 15 residues. The V gene's germline CDR1 is LGHNA and CDR2 YSLEER.

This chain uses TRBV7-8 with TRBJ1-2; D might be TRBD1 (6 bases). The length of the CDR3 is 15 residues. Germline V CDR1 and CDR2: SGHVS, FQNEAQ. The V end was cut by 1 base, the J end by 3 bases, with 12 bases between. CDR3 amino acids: CASSLEQGPYYGYTF. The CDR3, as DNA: TGTGCCAGCAGCTTAGAACAGGGTCCGTACTATGGCTACACCTTC. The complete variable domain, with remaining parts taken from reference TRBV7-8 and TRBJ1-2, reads GAGVSQSPRYKVAKRGQDVALRCDPISGHVSLFWYQQALGQGPEFLTYFQNEAQLDKSGLPSDRFFAERPEGSVSTLKIQRTQQEDSAVYLCASSLEQGPYYGYTFGSGTRLTVV.

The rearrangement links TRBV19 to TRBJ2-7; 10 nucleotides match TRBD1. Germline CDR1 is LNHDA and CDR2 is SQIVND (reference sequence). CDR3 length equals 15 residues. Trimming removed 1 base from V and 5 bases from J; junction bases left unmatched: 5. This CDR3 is CASSIGDRGGNEQYF. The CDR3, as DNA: TGTGCCAGTAGTATAGGGGACAGGGGAGGTAACGAGCAGTACTTC.

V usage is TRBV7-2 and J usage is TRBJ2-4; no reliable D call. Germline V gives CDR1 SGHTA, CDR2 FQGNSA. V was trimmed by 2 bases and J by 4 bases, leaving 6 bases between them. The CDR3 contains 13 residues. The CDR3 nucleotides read TGTGCCAGCAGCTTATTGGCTAAAAACATTCAGTACTTC. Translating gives CASSLLAKNIQYF. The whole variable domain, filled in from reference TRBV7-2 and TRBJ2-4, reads GAGVSQSPSNKVTEKGKDVELRCDPISGHTALYWYRQSLGQGLEFLIYFQGNSAPDKSGLPSDRFSAERTGGSVSTLTIQRTQQEDSAVYLCASSLLAKNIQYFGAGTRLSVL.

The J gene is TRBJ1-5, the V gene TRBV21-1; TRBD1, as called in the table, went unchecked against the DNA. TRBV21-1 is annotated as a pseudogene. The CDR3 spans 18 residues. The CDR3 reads CASSKTTDREYSNQPQHF. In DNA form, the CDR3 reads TGTGCCAGCAGCAAAACAACAGACAGGGAATATAGCAATCAGCCCCAGCATTTT.

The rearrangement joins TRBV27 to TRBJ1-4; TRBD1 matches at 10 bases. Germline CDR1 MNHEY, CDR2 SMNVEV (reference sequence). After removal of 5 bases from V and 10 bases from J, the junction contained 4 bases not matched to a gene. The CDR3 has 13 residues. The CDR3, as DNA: TGTGCCAGCAGTCGCGGACAGGGGGGAAAACTGTTTTTT. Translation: CASSRGQGGKLFF.

CDR3 nucleotides: TGTGCCAGCAGTTACTCGATCCTCCGCGGGGACGGCTACACCTTC. It translates to CASSYSILRGDGYTF. V gene TRBV6-5 combines with J gene TRBJ1-2, with D perhaps TRBD1 (5 bases). The CDR3 has 15 amino acids. The V gene lost 0 bases and the J gene lost 8 bases, with 16 bases spanning the gap. Germline V lookup: CDR1 MNHEY, CDR2 SVGAGI.

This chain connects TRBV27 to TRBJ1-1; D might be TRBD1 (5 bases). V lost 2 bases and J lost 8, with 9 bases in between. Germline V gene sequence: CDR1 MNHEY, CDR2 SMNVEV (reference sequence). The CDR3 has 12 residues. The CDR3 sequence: CASSLIREEAFF. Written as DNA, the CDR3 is TGTGCCAGCAGTTTAATCAGGGAAGAAGCTTTCTTT.

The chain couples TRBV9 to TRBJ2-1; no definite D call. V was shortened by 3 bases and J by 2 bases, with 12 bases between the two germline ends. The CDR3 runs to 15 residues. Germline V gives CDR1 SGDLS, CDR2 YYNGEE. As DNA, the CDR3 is TGTGCCAGCAGCGGTGGGCAGGTTCCCTACAATGAGCAGTTCTTC. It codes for CASSGGQVPYNEQFF. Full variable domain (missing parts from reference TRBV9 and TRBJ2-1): DSGVTQTPKHLITATGQRVTLRCSPRSGDLSVYWYQQSLDQGLQFLIQYYNGEERAKGNILERFSAQQFPDLHSELNLSSLELGDSALYFCASSGGQVPYNEQFFGPGTRLTVL.

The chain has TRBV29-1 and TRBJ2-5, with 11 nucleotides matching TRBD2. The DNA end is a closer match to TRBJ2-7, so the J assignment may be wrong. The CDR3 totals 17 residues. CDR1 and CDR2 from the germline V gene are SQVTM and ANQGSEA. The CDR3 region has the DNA TGCAGCGTCTTCCAGGCGACGACTAGCGGGGAAACCTACGAGCAGTACTTC. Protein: CSVFQATTSGETYEQYF.

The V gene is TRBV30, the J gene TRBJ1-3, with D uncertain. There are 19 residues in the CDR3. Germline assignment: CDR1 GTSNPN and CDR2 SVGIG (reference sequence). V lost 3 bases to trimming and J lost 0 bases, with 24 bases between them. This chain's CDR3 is CAWRLIGQRSLLSGNTIYF. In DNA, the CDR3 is TGTGCCTGGAGGCTAATTGGGCAGCGGTCCTTGCTCTCTGGAAACACCATATATTTT.

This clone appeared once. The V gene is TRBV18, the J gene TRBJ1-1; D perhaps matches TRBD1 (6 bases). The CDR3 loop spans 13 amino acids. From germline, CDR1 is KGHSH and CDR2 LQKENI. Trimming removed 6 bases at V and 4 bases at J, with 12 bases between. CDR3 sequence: CASSPGEGTEAFF. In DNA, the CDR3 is TGTGCCAGCTCCCCAGGGGAGGGCACTGAAGCTTTCTTT.

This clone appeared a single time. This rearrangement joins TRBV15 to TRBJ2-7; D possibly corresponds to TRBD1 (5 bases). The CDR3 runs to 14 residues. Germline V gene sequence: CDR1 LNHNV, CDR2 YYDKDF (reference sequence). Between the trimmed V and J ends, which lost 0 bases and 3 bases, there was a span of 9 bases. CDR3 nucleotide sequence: TGTGCCACCAGCAGAGAGGCAGGGAACTACGAGCAGTACTTC. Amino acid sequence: CATSREAGNYEQYF. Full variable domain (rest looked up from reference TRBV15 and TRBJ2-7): DAMVIQNPRYQVTQFGKPVTLSCSQTLNHNVMYWYQQKSSQAPKLLFHYYDKDFNNEADTPDNFQSRRPNTSFCFLDIRSPGLGDTAMYLCATSREAGNYEQYFGPGTRLTVT.

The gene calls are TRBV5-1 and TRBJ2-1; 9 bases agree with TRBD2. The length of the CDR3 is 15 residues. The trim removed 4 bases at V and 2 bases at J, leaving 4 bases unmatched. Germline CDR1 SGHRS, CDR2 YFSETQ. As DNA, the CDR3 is TGCGCCAGCAGCGAAGCGGGGGGTGCCTACAATGAGCAGTTCTTC. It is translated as CASSEAGGAYNEQFF.